This note documents a single T cell receptor (beta chain) sequence. Its antigen is currently unknown. The sample belongs to a study of T cell responses to AZD1222 COVID-19 vaccine. CDR1 and CDR2 (germline): SGHVS, FQNEAQ. The CDR3 loop spans 16 amino acids. Trimming removed 1 base from V and 8 bases from J; junction bases left unmatched: 5. Data came from immunoSEQ multiplex PCR; TCRdb stores just in-frame clones and leaves some out. The sample contains 100,000 to 150,000 clones, about 89% of which appear only once. Regarding the study as a whole: Spike-specific TCRs gained breadth and depth after people received two AZD1222 doses.

The source of this sequence is an adult in good health. The sample consisted of peripheral blood, taken on day 0 of AZD1222 vaccination. The rearrangement joins TRBV7-8 to TRBJ1-6, with 10 nucleotides matching TRBD1. The CDR3 sequence is CASSLGQGARDSPLHF. CDR3 bases: TGTGCCAGCAGCTTAGGACAGGGGGCTCGGGATTCACCCCTCCACTTT.